These 2 T cell receptor beta chains were all obtained from the same sample, sequenced in a study of CD8 T cells in ankylosing spondylitis. Overall study findings and caveats: For ankylosing spondylitis blood, a TCR beta motif of several highly homologous variants appeared characteristic.

These TCRs are of unknown antigen specificity. TCRdb redid the calling of the 5' RACE reads with MiXCR, one entry per CDR3 protein. The sample yields under 950,000 distinct CDR3 sequences, 19% seen once. Material: blood, either unsorted or a sorted T cell fraction (not recorded which). Receptors originate from a male donor with ankylosing spondylitis.

The V and J genes are TRBV7-8 and TRBJ1-6; D uncertain. Germline V gene lookup returns CDR1 SGHVS and CDR2 FQNEAQ. CDR3 size: 15 residues. Trimming took off 1 base at V and 7 bases at J, with 11 bases between the two ends. CDR3 amino acids: CASSLEQLSNSPLHF. DNA for the CDR3: TGTGCCAGCAGCTTAGAACAGCTATCAAATTCACCCCTCCACTTT.

This chain connects TRBV5-5 to TRBJ2-2, with D perhaps TRBD2 (5 bases). Trimming pared 5 bases from V and 5 bases from J, leaving 16 bases between. Germline-derived CDR1 and CDR2 are SGHKS and YYEKEE (reference sequence). This CDR3 has 15 residues. The CDR3 reads CASRGETLQTGELFF. In DNA, the CDR3 is TGTGCCAGCAGGGGAGAAACACTGCAAACCGGGGAGCTGTTTTTT.